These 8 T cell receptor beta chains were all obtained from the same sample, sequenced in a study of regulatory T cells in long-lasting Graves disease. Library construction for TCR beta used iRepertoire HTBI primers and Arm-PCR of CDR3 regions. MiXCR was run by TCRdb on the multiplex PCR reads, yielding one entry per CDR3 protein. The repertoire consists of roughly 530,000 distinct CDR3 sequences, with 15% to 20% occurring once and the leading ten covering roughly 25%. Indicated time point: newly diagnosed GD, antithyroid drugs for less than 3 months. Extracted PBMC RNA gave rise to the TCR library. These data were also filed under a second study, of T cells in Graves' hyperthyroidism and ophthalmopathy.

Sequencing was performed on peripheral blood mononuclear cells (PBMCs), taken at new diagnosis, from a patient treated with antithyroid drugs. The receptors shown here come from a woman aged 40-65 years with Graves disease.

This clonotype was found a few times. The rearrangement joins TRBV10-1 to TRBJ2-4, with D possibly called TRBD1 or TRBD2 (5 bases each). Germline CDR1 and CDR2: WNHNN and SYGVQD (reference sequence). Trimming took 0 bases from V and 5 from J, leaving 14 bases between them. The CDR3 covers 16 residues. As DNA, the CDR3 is TGCGCCAGCAGTGAGTCGAGGGGCCCTAGCCAAAACATTCAGTACTTC. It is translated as CASSESRGPSQNIQYF.

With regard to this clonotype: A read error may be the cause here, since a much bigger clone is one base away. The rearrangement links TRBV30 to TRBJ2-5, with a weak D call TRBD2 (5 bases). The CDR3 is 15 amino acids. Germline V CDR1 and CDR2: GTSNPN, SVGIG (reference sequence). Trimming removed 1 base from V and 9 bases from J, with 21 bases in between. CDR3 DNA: TGTGCCTGGAGTGAAGACGCACTAGGGAGTGAGGCCCAGTACTTC. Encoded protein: CAWSEDALGSEAQYF.

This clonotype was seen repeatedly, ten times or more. As DNA, the CDR3 is TGTGCCAGCAGCTTTAGTAGCCGGACTAGCGGGGGGAAAAGCACAGATACGCAGTATTTT. Translation: CASSFSSRTSGGKSTDTQYF. This sequence joins TRBV7-2 and TRBJ2-3; 14 positions match TRBD2. With V trimmed by 3 bases and J by 0 bases, 11 bases remained unmatched. The germline V gene encodes CDR1 SGHTA and CDR2 FQGNSA. The CDR3 consists of 20 residues.

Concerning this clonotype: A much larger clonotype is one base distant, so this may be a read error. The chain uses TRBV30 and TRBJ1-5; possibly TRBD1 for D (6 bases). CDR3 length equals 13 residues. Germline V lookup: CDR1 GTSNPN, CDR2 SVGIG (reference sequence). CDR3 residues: CVWRGTRNQPQHF. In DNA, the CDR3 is TGTGTCTGGAGGGGGACGAGGAATCAGCCCCAGCATTTT.

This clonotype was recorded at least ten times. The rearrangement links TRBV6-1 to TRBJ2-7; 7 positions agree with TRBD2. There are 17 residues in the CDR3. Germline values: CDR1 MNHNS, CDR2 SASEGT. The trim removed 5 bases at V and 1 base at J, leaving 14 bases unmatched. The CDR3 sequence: CASSNRDYLFRSYEQYF. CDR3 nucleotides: TGTGCCAGCAGTAACCGGGACTACCTCTTCCGGTCCTACGAGCAGTACTTC.

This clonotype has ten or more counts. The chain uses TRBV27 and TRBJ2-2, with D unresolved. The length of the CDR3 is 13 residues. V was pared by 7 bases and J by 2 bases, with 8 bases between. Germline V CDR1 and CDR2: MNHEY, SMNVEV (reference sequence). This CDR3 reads CASKKGNTGELFF. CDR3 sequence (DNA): TGTGCCAGCAAAAAGGGTAACACCGGGGAGCTGTTTTTT.

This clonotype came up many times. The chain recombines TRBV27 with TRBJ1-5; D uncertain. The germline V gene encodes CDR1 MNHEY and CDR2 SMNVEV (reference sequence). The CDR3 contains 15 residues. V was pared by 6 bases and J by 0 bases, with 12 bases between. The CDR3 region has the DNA TGTGCCAGCAGACCATACGCAGATAGCAATCAGCCCCAGCATTTT. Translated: CASRPYADSNQPQHF.

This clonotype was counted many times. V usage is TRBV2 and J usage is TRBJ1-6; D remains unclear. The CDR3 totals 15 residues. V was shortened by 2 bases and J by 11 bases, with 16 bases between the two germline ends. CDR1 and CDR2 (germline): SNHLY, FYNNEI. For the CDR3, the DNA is TGTGCCAGCAGTGAAAGGGTACCCTGGTCGACACCCCTCCACTTT. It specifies CASSERVPWSTPLHF.